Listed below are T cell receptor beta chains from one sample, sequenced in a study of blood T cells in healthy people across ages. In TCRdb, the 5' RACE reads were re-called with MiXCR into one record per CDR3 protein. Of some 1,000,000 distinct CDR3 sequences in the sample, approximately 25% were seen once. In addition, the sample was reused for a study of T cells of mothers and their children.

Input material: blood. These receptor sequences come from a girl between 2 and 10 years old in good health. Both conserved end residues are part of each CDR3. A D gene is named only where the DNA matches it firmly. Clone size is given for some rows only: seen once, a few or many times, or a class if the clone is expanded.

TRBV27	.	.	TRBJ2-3	CASSQTIYRADTQYF	TGTGCCAGCAGCCAAACCATTTACAGGGCAGATACGCAGTATTTT
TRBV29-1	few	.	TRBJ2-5	CSGDDSNQGETQYF	TGCAGCGGCGACGACAGTAACCAGGGAGAGACCCAGTACTTC
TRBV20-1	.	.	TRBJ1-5	CSARDEERNQPQHF	TGCAGTGCTAGAGATGAGGAGCGCAATCAGCCCCAGCATTTT
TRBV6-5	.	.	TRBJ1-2	CASSYYQNDGYTF	TGTGCCAGCAGTTACTACCAGAACGATGGCTACACCTTC
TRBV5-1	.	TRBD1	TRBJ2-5	CASSVEGDRTQYF	TGCGCCAGCAGCGTTGAGGGGGACAGGACCCAGTACTTC
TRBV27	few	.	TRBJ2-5	CASSLSRFGQETQYF	TGTGCCAGCAGTTTATCCCGTTTTGGCCAAGAGACCCAGTACTTC
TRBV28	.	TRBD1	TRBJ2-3	CASRDRGTDTQYF	TGTGCCAGCAGGGACAGGGGCACAGATACGCAGTATTTT
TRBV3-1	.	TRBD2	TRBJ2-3	CASSHLAGFGADTQYF	TGTGCCAGCAGCCACCTAGCGGGGTTTGGTGCAGATACGCAGTATTTT
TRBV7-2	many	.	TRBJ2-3	CASSLDLTDTQYF	TGTGCCAGCAGCTTAGACCTCACAGATACGCAGTATTTT
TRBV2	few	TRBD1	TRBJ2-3	CASSESSGGVDTQYF	TGTGCCAGCAGTGAGTCGTCAGGGGGCGTTGATACGCAGTATTTT
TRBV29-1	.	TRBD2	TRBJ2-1	CSVSGRAHTEQFF	TGCAGCGTTAGCGGGAGGGCCCACACTGAGCAGTTCTTC
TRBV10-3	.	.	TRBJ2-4	CAISESLAKNIQYF	TGTGCCATCAGTGAGTCTCTAGCCAAAAACATTCAGTACTTC
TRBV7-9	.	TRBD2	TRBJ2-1	CASSASGTRGNEQFF	TGTGCCAGCAGCGCTAGCGGGACTAGAGGCAATGAGCAGTTCTTC
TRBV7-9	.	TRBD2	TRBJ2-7	CASSPGLAGGGEQYF	TGTGCCAGCAGCCCAGGACTAGCGGGAGGAGGCGAGCAGTACTTC
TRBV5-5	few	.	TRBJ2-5	CASSLAGDPWEQYF	TGTGCCAGCAGCTTGGCGGGAGATCCGTGGGAGCAGTACTTC
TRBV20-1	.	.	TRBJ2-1	CSASVGAPVFFEQFF	TGCAGCGCTAGCGTGGGGGCGCCTGTTTTCTTCGAGCAGTTCTTC
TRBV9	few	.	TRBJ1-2	CASSSSPGRVSSNYGYTF	TGTGCCAGCAGCTCATCCCCCGGTAGGGTGAGCTCTAACTATGGCTACACCTTC
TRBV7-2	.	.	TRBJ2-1	CASSLVDSWSEQFF	TGTGCCAGCAGCTTGGTAGACTCCTGGAGTGAGCAGTTCTTC
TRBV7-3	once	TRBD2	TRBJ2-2	CASSRAGGANTGELFF	TGTGCCAGCAGCCGAGCGGGAGGGGCGAACACCGGGGAGCTGTTTTTT
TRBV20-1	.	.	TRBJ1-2	CSARDIYGSDYGYTF	TGCAGTGCTAGAGATATTTACGGATCGGACTATGGCTACACCTTC
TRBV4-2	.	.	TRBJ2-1	CASSQDSSSLAELSYNEQFF	TGTGCCAGCAGCCAAGATTCAAGTTCTTTGGCTGAATTGAGCTACAATGAGCAGTTCTTC
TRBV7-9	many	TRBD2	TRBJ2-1	CAGPPLAGEYNEQFF	TGTGCCGGGCCGCCGCTAGCGGGAGAATACAATGAGCAGTTCTTC
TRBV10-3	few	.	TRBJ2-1	CAISETPPNEQFF	TGTGCCATCAGTGAAACCCCCCCCAATGAGCAGTTCTTC
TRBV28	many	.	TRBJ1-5	CASSFWGQPQHF	TGTGCCAGCAGTTTCTGGGGACAGCCCCAGCATTTT
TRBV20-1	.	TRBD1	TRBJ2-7	CSARVGGQSSGHEQYF	TGCAGTGCTAGAGTAGGGGGACAGAGCTCCGGCCACGAGCAGTACTTC
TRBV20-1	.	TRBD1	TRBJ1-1	CSARAWDRGGLNTEAFF	TGCAGTGCTAGAGCCTGGGACAGGGGGGGGTTGAACACTGAAGCTTTCTTT
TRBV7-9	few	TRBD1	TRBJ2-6	CASSRGHSGANVLTF	TGTGCCAGCAGCAGGGGGCACTCTGGGGCCAACGTCCTGACTTTC
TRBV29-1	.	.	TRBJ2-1	CSVGFLGSRFSSYNEQFF	TGCAGCGTTGGATTCCTAGGGAGCAGATTCAGCTCCTACAATGAGCAGTTCTTC
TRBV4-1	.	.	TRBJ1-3	CASRETPAGNTIYF	TGCGCCAGCCGCGAAACCCCAGCTGGAAACACCATATATTTT
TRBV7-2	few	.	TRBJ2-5	CASSSTSYETQYF	TGTGCCAGCAGCTCGACTAGTTATGAGACCCAGTACTTC
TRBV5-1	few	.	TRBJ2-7	CASSLTFRAYEQYF	TGCGCCAGCAGCTTGACATTCAGGGCCTACGAGCAGTACTTC
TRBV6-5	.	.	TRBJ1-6	CACSYSFLTGRGSPLHF	TGTGCCTGCAGTTACTCTTTTTTGACGGGGAGGGGATCACCCCTCCACTTT
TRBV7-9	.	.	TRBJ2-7	CASSLGQVPHEQYF	TGTGCCAGCAGCTTAGGACAGGTGCCCCACGAGCAGTACTTC
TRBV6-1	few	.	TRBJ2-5	CASTSWLFGRQETQYF	TGTGCCAGCACATCGTGGTTGTTCGGGCGGCAAGAGACCCAGTACTTC
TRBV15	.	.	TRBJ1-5	CATSRDPEVNQPQHF	TGTGCCACCAGCAGAGATCCGGAGGTGAATCAGCCCCAGCATTTT
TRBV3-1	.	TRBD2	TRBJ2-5	CASSQEERGYQETQYF	TGTGCCAGCAGCCAAGAGGAGCGGGGCTACCAAGAGACCCAGTACTTC
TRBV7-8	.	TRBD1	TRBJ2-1	CASSPLTGANYNEQFF	TGTGCCAGCAGCCCCCTGACAGGGGCGAATTACAATGAGCAGTTCTTC
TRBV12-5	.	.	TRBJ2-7	CASGLDPQGYEEQYF	TGTGCTAGTGGTTTGGACCCGCAGGGGTACGAAGAGCAGTACTTC
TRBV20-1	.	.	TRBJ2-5	CSARDSSSETQYF	TGCAGTGCTAGAGATAGTAGCTCGGAGACCCAGTACTTC
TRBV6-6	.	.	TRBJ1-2	CASSRPSGHVNYGYTF	TGTGCCAGCAGCCGACCTTCGGGACACGTTAACTATGGCTACACCTTC
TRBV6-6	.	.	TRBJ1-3	CASSLDVSIYF	TGTGCCAGCAGTTTGGATGTTAGCATATATTTT
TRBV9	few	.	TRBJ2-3	CASSVGRNTDTQYF	TGTGCCAGCAGCGTAGGTAGGAACACAGATACGCAGTATTTT
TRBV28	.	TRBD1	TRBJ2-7	CASSLGDRVSEQYF	TGTGCCAGCAGTTTAGGGGACAGGGTGAGCGAGCAGTACTTC
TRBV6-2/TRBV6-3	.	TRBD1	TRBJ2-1	CASSYRGLGNEQFF	TGTGCCAGCAGTTACAGGGGGCTAGGCAATGAGCAGTTCTTC
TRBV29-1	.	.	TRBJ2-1	CSVSGVAFGDEQFF	TGCAGCGTCTCTGGGGTAGCGTTTGGCGATGAGCAGTTCTTC
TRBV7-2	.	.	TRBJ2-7	CAGSSLSSYEQYF	TGTGCCGGCAGCTCTCTTAGCTCCTACGAGCAGTACTTC
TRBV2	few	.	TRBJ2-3	CASRGEADTQYF	TGTGCCAGCAGGGGAGAGGCAGATACGCAGTATTTT
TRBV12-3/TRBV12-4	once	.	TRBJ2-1	CASSDPRYNEQFF	TGTGCCAGCAGCGACCCTAGATACAATGAGCAGTTCTTC
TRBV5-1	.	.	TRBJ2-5	CASSLVDETQYF	TGCGCCAGCAGCTTGGTGGATGAGACCCAGTACTTC
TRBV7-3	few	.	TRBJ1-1	CASSLTRVEPWDTEAFF	TGTGCCAGCAGCTTAACTAGAGTTGAACCTTGGGACACTGAAGCTTTCTTT
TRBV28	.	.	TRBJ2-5	CASRQVPRETQYF	TGTGCCAGCAGACAGGTGCCCCGAGAGACCCAGTACTTC
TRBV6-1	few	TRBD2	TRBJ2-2	CASRPGLAGPPNTGELFF	TGTGCCAGCAGACCCGGACTAGCGGGTCCCCCGAACACCGGGGAGCTGTTTTTT
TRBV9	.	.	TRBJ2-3	CASSVDPPQRGTDTQYF	TGTGCCAGCAGCGTAGACCCCCCCCAGAGGGGGACAGATACGCAGTATTTT
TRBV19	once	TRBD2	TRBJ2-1	CASSIAGAGNEQFF	TGTGCCAGTAGTATAGCGGGAGCGGGAAATGAGCAGTTCTTC
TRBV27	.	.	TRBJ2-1	CASSLGGTPYNEQFF	TGTGCCAGCAGTTTAGGCGGGACCCCTTACAATGAGCAGTTCTTC
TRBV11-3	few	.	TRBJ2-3	CASSLDPSGTDTQYF	TGTGCCAGCAGCTTAGATCCTAGTGGCACAGATACGCAGTATTTT
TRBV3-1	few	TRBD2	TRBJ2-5	CASSSRTSGRRQETQYF	TGTGCCAGCAGCTCCCGGACTAGCGGGAGGAGACAAGAGACCCAGTACTTC
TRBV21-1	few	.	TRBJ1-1	CASSTGTGEVEAFF	TGTGCCAGCAGCACCGGGACAGGGGAGGTAGAAGCTTTCTTT
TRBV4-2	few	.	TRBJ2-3	CASSQAQSGPLTDTQYF	TGTGCCAGCAGCCAGGCCCAATCCGGACCTCTCACAGATACGCAGTATTTT
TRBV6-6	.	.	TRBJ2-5	CASSYSTRYETQYF	TGTGCCAGCAGTTACTCGACACGGTATGAGACCCAGTACTTC